Listed below are T cell receptor beta chains from one sample, sequenced in a study of blood T cells in healthy people across ages. From the 5' RACE reads, TCRdb called clonotypes with MiXCR, one entry per CDR3 protein. The sample records fewer than 2,000,000 distinct CDR3 sequences, almost 35% being singletons. The sample consisted of blood. Every receptor here comes from a woman between 25 and 40 years old in good health. Both conserved end residues are part of each CDR3. Each record gives: J gene, V gene, clone size, D gene, CDR3 protein, CDR3 DNA. A D gene is named only where the DNA matches it firmly. The size entry is marked missing in some rows and otherwise reads once, few, many or a size class.

j_gene: TRBJ2-3
v_gene: TRBV27
abundance: few
d_gene: TRBD1
CDR3aa: CAGLGQDDTDTQYF
CDR3nt: TGTGCCGGGCTGGGACAGGATGACACAGATACGCAGTATTTT

j_gene: TRBJ2-7
v_gene: TRBV7-9
abundance: few
d_gene: TRBD1
CDR3aa: CASSLSPFGQGDYEQYF
CDR3nt: TGTGCCAGCAGCTTATCCCCATTTGGACAGGGAGACTACGAGCAGTACTTC

j_gene: TRBJ1-1
v_gene: TRBV29-1
abundance: few
d_gene: NA
CDR3aa: CSAAQGSNTEAFF
CDR3nt: TGCAGCGCAGCCCAGGGATCAAACACTGAAGCTTTCTTT

j_gene: TRBJ1-6
v_gene: TRBV20-1
abundance: NA
d_gene: NA
CDR3aa: CSAGGASLYNSPLHF
CDR3nt: TGCAGTGCTGGGGGGGCGAGTCTCTATAATTCACCCCTCCACTTT

j_gene: TRBJ2-2
v_gene: TRBV4-2
abundance: once
d_gene: NA
CDR3aa: CASSHEHGELFF
CDR3nt: TGTGCCAGCAGCCATGAGCACGGGGAGCTGTTTTTT

j_gene: TRBJ1-4
v_gene: TRBV5-1
abundance: many
d_gene: NA
CDR3aa: CASSLEGDGNEKLFF
CDR3nt: TGCGCCAGCAGCTTGGAAGGGGATGGGAATGAAAAACTGTTTTTT

j_gene: TRBJ2-5
v_gene: TRBV6-5
abundance: NA
d_gene: NA
CDR3aa: CASSYSGPGEQYF
CDR3nt: TGTGCCAGCAGTTACTCGGGACCAGGGGAGCAGTACTTC

j_gene: TRBJ2-7
v_gene: TRBV6-1
abundance: NA
d_gene: NA
CDR3aa: CASSDALVAYEQYF
CDR3nt: TGTGCCAGCAGTGACGCCTTAGTTGCCTACGAGCAGTACTTC

j_gene: TRBJ1-2
v_gene: TRBV2
abundance: NA
d_gene: TRBD1
CDR3aa: CASSFTGGEGYTF
CDR3nt: TGTGCCAGCAGTTTCACAGGGGGCGAAGGCTACACCTTC

j_gene: TRBJ1-4
v_gene: TRBV11-2
abundance: few
d_gene: NA
CDR3aa: CASSLVRPRLPNEKLFF
CDR3nt: TGTGCCAGCAGCTTAGTCAGACCCCGCTTGCCTAATGAAAAACTGTTTTTT

j_gene: TRBJ2-1
v_gene: TRBV4-1
abundance: few
d_gene: TRBD2
CDR3aa: CASSQGSGLAGYEQFF
CDR3nt: TGCGCCAGCAGCCAAGGTTCCGGACTAGCGGGATATGAGCAGTTCTTC

j_gene: TRBJ2-5
v_gene: TRBV3-1
abundance: few
d_gene: NA
CDR3aa: CASSSVSLVEETQYF
CDR3nt: TGTGCCAGCAGCTCCGTAAGCCTAGTAGAAGAGACCCAGTACTTC

j_gene: TRBJ1-5
v_gene: TRBV12-3/TRBV12-4
abundance: NA
d_gene: NA
CDR3aa: CASSRNTADQPQHF
CDR3nt: TGTGCCAGCAGCCGTAACACCGCGGACCAGCCCCAGCATTTT

j_gene: TRBJ2-7
v_gene: TRBV20-1
abundance: few
d_gene: NA
CDR3aa: CSAVGVIEQYF
CDR3nt: TGCAGTGCTGTTGGTGTTATCGAGCAGTACTTC

j_gene: TRBJ2-3
v_gene: TRBV5-1
abundance: NA
d_gene: NA
CDR3aa: CASRKSLQSTDTQYF
CDR3nt: TGCGCCAGCAGGAAGTCTCTACAGAGCACAGATACGCAGTATTTT

j_gene: TRBJ2-7
v_gene: TRBV4-2
abundance: few
d_gene: NA
CDR3aa: CASSQDKGDSYEQYF
CDR3nt: TGTGCCAGCAGCCAAGATAAAGGGGACTCCTACGAGCAGTACTTC

j_gene: TRBJ2-1
v_gene: TRBV9
abundance: few
d_gene: NA
CDR3aa: CASSVGGLLYNEQFF
CDR3nt: TGTGCCAGCAGCGTAGGGGGTTTACTCTACAATGAGCAGTTCTTC

j_gene: TRBJ1-2
v_gene: TRBV7-9
abundance: NA
d_gene: NA
CDR3aa: CASSRLRSLLGYTF
CDR3nt: TGTGCCAGCAGTCGACTCCGGAGTTTACTCGGCTACACCTTC

j_gene: TRBJ2-1
v_gene: TRBV6-1
abundance: NA
d_gene: NA
CDR3aa: CASSEVVLPYNEQFF
CDR3nt: TGTGCCAGCAGTGAGGTGGTTTTGCCCTACAATGAGCAGTTCTTC

j_gene: TRBJ2-3
v_gene: TRBV20-1
abundance: many
d_gene: NA
CDR3aa: CSAKGAPTRGTDTQYF
CDR3nt: TGCAGTGCAAAAGGGGCCCCGACGAGGGGCACAGATACGCAGTATTTT

j_gene: TRBJ2-7
v_gene: TRBV27
abundance: NA
d_gene: TRBD2
CDR3aa: CPSSPMGLLIPSYEQYF
CDR3nt: TGTCCCAGCAGTCCGATGGGACTACTGATACCCTCCTACGAGCAGTACTTC

j_gene: TRBJ2-7
v_gene: TRBV4-2
abundance: few
d_gene: NA
CDR3aa: CASSQETGWEHEQYF
CDR3nt: TGTGCCAGCAGCCAAGAGACAGGCTGGGAGCACGAGCAGTACTTC

j_gene: TRBJ2-3
v_gene: TRBV2
abundance: NA
d_gene: NA
CDR3aa: CAGRRRTSTDTQYF
CDR3nt: TGTGCCGGCAGGCGCAGAACTAGCACAGATACGCAGTATTTT

j_gene: TRBJ2-5
v_gene: TRBV5-1
abundance: NA
d_gene: TRBD2
CDR3aa: CASSPGAGVYQETQYF
CDR3nt: TGCGCCAGCAGCCCCGGGGCGGGGGTCTACCAAGAGACCCAGTACTTC

j_gene: TRBJ2-1
v_gene: TRBV9
abundance: NA
d_gene: TRBD2
CDR3aa: CASSAQSGTSYNEQFF
CDR3nt: TGTGCCAGCAGCGCTCAGAGCGGGACTTCCTACAATGAGCAGTTCTTC

j_gene: TRBJ1-2
v_gene: TRBV13
abundance: NA
d_gene: TRBD1
CDR3aa: CASSSKQGATGYTF
CDR3nt: TGTGCCAGCAGCTCAAAACAGGGGGCTACTGGCTACACCTTC

j_gene: TRBJ1-6
v_gene: TRBV7-9
abundance: NA
d_gene: NA
CDR3aa: CASSSTENSPLHF
CDR3nt: TGTGCCAGCAGCTCCACAGAGAATTCACCCCTCCACTTT

j_gene: TRBJ2-7
v_gene: TRBV20-1
abundance: few
d_gene: TRBD2
CDR3aa: CSARDEGTSGSYEQYF
CDR3nt: TGCAGTGCTAGAGATGAGGGGACTAGCGGCTCCTACGAGCAGTACTTC

j_gene: TRBJ2-7
v_gene: TRBV6-6
abundance: NA
d_gene: NA
CDR3aa: CASSSGAYHEQYF
CDR3nt: TGTGCCAGCAGCTCAGGGGCTTACCACGAGCAGTACTTC

j_gene: TRBJ2-1
v_gene: TRBV4-2
abundance: few
d_gene: NA
CDR3aa: CASSQGMRASSYNEQFF
CDR3nt: TGTGCCAGCAGCCAAGGGATGAGAGCGAGCTCCTACAATGAGCAGTTCTTC

j_gene: TRBJ2-1
v_gene: TRBV4-2
abundance: few
d_gene: NA
CDR3aa: CASSQDDSTGPYNEQFF
CDR3nt: TGTGCCAGCAGCCAAGATGACTCGACGGGCCCCTACAATGAGCAGTTCTTC

j_gene: TRBJ2-5
v_gene: TRBV13
abundance: NA
d_gene: NA
CDR3aa: CASSPSPGGQQYF
CDR3nt: TGTGCCAGCAGCCCTTCCCCCGGGGGCCAGCAGTACTTC

j_gene: TRBJ1-1
v_gene: TRBV9
abundance: NA
d_gene: NA
CDR3aa: CASSVGQTGRAFF
CDR3nt: TGTGCCAGCAGCGTAGGCCAAACGGGGCGAGCTTTCTTT

j_gene: TRBJ2-7
v_gene: TRBV2
abundance: few
d_gene: TRBD2
CDR3aa: CASSEGISSGLTPYEQYF
CDR3nt: TGTGCCAGCAGTGAAGGAATTTCTAGCGGTCTAACACCCTACGAGCAGTACTTC

j_gene: TRBJ2-3
v_gene: TRBV28
abundance: NA
d_gene: TRBD1
CDR3aa: CASSTTGDNTDTQYF
CDR3nt: TGTGCCAGCAGTACGACAGGGGACAACACAGATACGCAGTATTTT

j_gene: TRBJ2-4
v_gene: TRBV5-1
abundance: few
d_gene: TRBD1
CDR3aa: CATFPDRGETVAKNIQYF
CDR3nt: TGCGCCACCTTTCCGGACAGGGGCGAGACCGTAGCCAAAAACATTCAGTACTTC

j_gene: TRBJ2-5
v_gene: TRBV6-4
abundance: NA
d_gene: NA
CDR3aa: CASSGRDLQGQETQYF
CDR3nt: TGTGCCAGCAGTGGGAGGGACCTGCAGGGCCAAGAGACCCAGTACTTC

j_gene: TRBJ1-2
v_gene: TRBV12-3/TRBV12-4
abundance: many
d_gene: TRBD1
CDR3aa: CASSSTGRGGYTF
CDR3nt: TGTGCCAGCAGCTCGACAGGGCGGGGTGGCTACACCTTC

j_gene: TRBJ1-1
v_gene: TRBV6-5
abundance: NA
d_gene: NA
CDR3aa: CASSSDTSEAFF
CDR3nt: TGTGCCAGCAGCTCCGACACCTCTGAAGCTTTCTTT

j_gene: TRBJ2-7
v_gene: TRBV7-9
abundance: few
d_gene: TRBD2
CDR3aa: CASEAGGRSYEQYF
CDR3nt: TGTGCCAGTGAAGCGGGGGGGCGATCCTACGAGCAGTACTTC

j_gene: TRBJ2-4
v_gene: TRBV29-1
abundance: NA
d_gene: NA
CDR3aa: CSVLGSQGLPGNIQYF
CDR3nt: TGCAGCGTTCTCGGAAGTCAGGGGCTCCCAGGCAACATTCAGTACTTC

j_gene: TRBJ2-1
v_gene: TRBV7-9
abundance: NA
d_gene: NA
CDR3aa: CASSFLRVYNEQFF
CDR3nt: TGTGCCAGCAGCTTTCTACGGGTTTACAATGAGCAGTTCTTC

j_gene: TRBJ2-7
v_gene: TRBV3-1
abundance: few
d_gene: NA
CDR3aa: CASSQEVNGADEQYF
CDR3nt: TGTGCCAGCAGCCAAGAAGTTAACGGAGCCGACGAGCAGTACTTC

j_gene: TRBJ2-3
v_gene: TRBV2
abundance: few
d_gene: NA
CDR3aa: CASRSPSQYF
CDR3nt: TGTGCCAGCAGATCCCCGTCGCAGTATTTT

j_gene: TRBJ1-1
v_gene: TRBV4-1
abundance: NA
d_gene: NA
CDR3aa: CASSQGPARTNTEAFF
CDR3nt: TGCGCCAGCAGCCAAGGACCGGCCAGGACAAACACTGAAGCTTTCTTT

j_gene: TRBJ2-7
v_gene: TRBV27
abundance: NA
d_gene: TRBD1
CDR3aa: CASSLWEGQGIYKQYF
CDR3nt: TGTGCCAGCAGCTTATGGGAGGGACAGGGGATCTACAAGCAGTACTTC

j_gene: TRBJ2-7
v_gene: TRBV25-1
abundance: NA
d_gene: NA
CDR3aa: CASSETGISYEQYF
CDR3nt: TGTGCCAGCAGTGAAACCGGGATCTCCTACGAGCAGTACTTC

j_gene: TRBJ2-7
v_gene: TRBV5-1
abundance: few
d_gene: TRBD2
CDR3aa: CASSPWTSGAYEQYF
CDR3nt: TGCGCCAGCTCCCCCTGGACTAGCGGAGCCTACGAGCAGTACTTC

j_gene: TRBJ2-1
v_gene: TRBV29-1
abundance: NA
d_gene: NA
CDR3aa: CSVKPSIILEQFF
CDR3nt: TGCAGCGTTAAGCCTAGCATAATACTTGAGCAGTTCTTC

j_gene: TRBJ2-1
v_gene: TRBV4-1
abundance: few
d_gene: TRBD2
CDR3aa: CASSHFGGRGAYNEQFF
CDR3nt: TGCGCCAGCAGCCATTTTGGCGGGAGGGGGGCTTACAATGAGCAGTTCTTC

j_gene: TRBJ2-1
v_gene: TRBV14
abundance: NA
d_gene: TRBD2
CDR3aa: CASSQVVGLAGGKEQFF
CDR3nt: TGTGCCAGCAGCCAAGTGGTAGGACTAGCGGGAGGAAAGGAGCAGTTCTTC

j_gene: TRBJ1-1
v_gene: TRBV5-6
abundance: few
d_gene: NA
CDR3aa: CASSLYGYETEAFF
CDR3nt: TGTGCCAGCAGCTTGTATGGGTATGAGACTGAAGCTTTCTTT

j_gene: TRBJ2-3
v_gene: TRBV5-1
abundance: NA
d_gene: NA
CDR3aa: CASSLATIPGGDTQYF
CDR3nt: TGCGCCAGCAGCTTGGCCACCATACCTGGGGGAGATACGCAGTATTTT

j_gene: TRBJ2-7
v_gene: TRBV13
abundance: NA
d_gene: TRBD2
CDR3aa: CASSSTSDGVLAYEQYF
CDR3nt: TGTGCCAGCAGCTCCACTAGCGATGGGGTCCTCGCCTACGAGCAGTACTTC

j_gene: TRBJ2-7
v_gene: TRBV3-1
abundance: NA
d_gene: NA
CDR3aa: CASSQWDISYEQYF
CDR3nt: TGTGCCAGCAGCCAATGGGACATTTCCTACGAGCAGTACTTC

j_gene: TRBJ2-5
v_gene: TRBV18
abundance: NA
d_gene: NA
CDR3aa: CASSTDFGGLGETQYF
CDR3nt: TGTGCCAGCTCTACAGATTTCGGGGGGCTGGGAGAGACCCAGTACTTC

j_gene: TRBJ2-2
v_gene: TRBV6-6
abundance: few
d_gene: NA
CDR3aa: CASTTTGELFF
CDR3nt: TGTGCCAGCACCACAACCGGGGAGCTGTTTTTT

j_gene: TRBJ2-1
v_gene: TRBV28
abundance: NA
d_gene: TRBD2
CDR3aa: CASSYSGRGGNEQFF
CDR3nt: TGTGCCAGCAGTTATAGCGGGAGAGGGGGGAATGAGCAGTTCTTC